The source of this T cell receptor (beta chain) is a study of human T cells and chemical hapten exposure. TCRdb redid the calling of the RACE reads with MiXCR, one entry per CDR3 protein. The data hold roughly 94,000 distinct CDR3 sequences, with 7.5% to 10% observed a single time. Time point given: patch test 2, 6 weeks after DPC sensitization. The treatment denotes: therapeutic diphenylcyclopropenone sensitization with weekly scalp DPC. Unseparated into fractions, whole blood served as the source from which total RNA was extracted. This CDR3 is built from 16 residues. Trimming stripped 3 bases from V and 3 bases from J, with 17 bases between. CDR1 and CDR2 from the germline V gene are SGHVS and FQNEAQ.

The V call is TRBV7-8, the J call TRBJ1-1; weak D call: TRBD1 (5 bases). This receptor was obtained from a middle-aged woman with alopecia areata. Some clones in this sample may be carry-over from other donors' samples. The sequencing here drew on whole blood, taken in connection with sensitization to the hapten diphenylcyclopropenone (DPC). The CDR3 protein is CASSLGTWGKDTEAFF. The DNA for the CDR3 is TGTGCCAGCAGCTTGGGGACGTGGGGGAAGGACACTGAAGCTTTCTTT. Full variable domain (missing parts from reference TRBV7-8 and TRBJ1-1): GAGVSQSPRYKVAKRGQDVALRCDPISGHVSLFWYQQALGQGPEFLTYFQNEAQLDKSGLPSDRFFAERPEGSVSTLKIQRTQQEDSAVYLCASSLGTWGKDTEAFFGQGTRLTVV.